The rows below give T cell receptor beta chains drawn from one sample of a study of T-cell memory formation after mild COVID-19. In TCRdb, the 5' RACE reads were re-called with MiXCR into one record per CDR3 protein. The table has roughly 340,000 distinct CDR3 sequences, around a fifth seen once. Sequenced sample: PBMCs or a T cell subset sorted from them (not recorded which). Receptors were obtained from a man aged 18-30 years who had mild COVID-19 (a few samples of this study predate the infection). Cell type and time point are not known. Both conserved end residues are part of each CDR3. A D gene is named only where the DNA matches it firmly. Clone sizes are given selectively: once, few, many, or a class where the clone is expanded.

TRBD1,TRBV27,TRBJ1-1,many,TGTGCCAGCATCTTGACAGGGGGGAACACTGAAGCTTTCTTT,CASILTGGNTEAFF
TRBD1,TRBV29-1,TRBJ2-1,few,TGCAGCGTAGTCCGGGACAGGGGGCTACTCGAGCAGTTCTTC,CSVVRDRGLLEQFF
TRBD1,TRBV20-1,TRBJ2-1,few,TGCAGTGCTAGACCCATCGAAAAACAGGGGGCCTACAATGAGCAGTTCTTC,CSARPIEKQGAYNEQFF
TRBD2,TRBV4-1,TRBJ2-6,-,TGCGCCAGCAGCCAAGATGGGAGGGCTGTGGCCAACGTCCTGACTTTC,CASSQDGRAVANVLTF
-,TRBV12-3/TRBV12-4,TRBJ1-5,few,TGTGCCAGCAGTTCCGCACGTCAGGGCTCGAGCAATCAGCCCCAGCATTTT,CASSSARQGSSNQPQHF
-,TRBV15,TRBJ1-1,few,TGTGCAACTCGAAAGGACGCCTTGAACACTGAAGCTTTCTTT,CATRKDALNTEAFF
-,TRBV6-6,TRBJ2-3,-,TGTGCCAGCAGTCCGTACCCGGTCACAGATACGCAGTATTTT,CASSPYPVTDTQYF
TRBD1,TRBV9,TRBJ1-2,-,TGTGCCAGCAGCATCAGACAGGGCAACTATGGCTACACCTTC,CASSIRQGNYGYTF
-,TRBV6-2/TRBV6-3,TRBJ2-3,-,TGTGCCAGCAGATCCCGTGGACAGAGCACAGATACGCAGTATTTT,CASRSRGQSTDTQYF
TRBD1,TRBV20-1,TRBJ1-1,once,TGCAGTGCCGAGACAGGGCCGAACACTGAAGCTTTCTTT,CSAETGPNTEAFF
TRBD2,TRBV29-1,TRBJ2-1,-,TGCAGCGGCCTCTCTCTACGCGGGGGGAACTACAATGAGCAGTTCTTC,CSGLSLRGGNYNEQFF
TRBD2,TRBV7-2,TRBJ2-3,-,TGTGCCAGCAGCTTAGGGGCAGCAGCGGGGGGCACAGATACGCAGTATTTT,CASSLGAAAGGTDTQYF
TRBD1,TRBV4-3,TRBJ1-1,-,TGCGCCAGCAGCCATACAGGGGTTGGGACTGAAGCTTTCTTT,CASSHTGVGTEAFF
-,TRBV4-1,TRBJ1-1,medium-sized,TGCGCCAGCAGCCTTATGGCACAGGAGAACACTGAAGCTTTCTTT,CASSLMAQENTEAFF
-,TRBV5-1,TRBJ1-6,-,TGCGCCAGCAGCCCGACACACCCCGCCCGGAATTCACCCCTCCACTTT,CASSPTHPARNSPLHF
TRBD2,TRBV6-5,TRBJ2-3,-,TGTGCCAGCAGCCCCGGGACTAGCGGGGTCACAGATACGCAGTATTTT,CASSPGTSGVTDTQYF
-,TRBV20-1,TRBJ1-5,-,TGCAGTGCTACCGACAGAGCGGATCATCAGCCCCAGCATTTT,CSATDRADHQPQHF
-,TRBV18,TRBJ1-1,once,TGTGCCAGCTCACCGGCAGCCGCGAACACTGAAGCTTTCTTT,CASSPAAANTEAFF
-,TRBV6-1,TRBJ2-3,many,TGTGCCAGCAGTGAGGGACACAGCACAGATACGCAGTATTTT,CASSEGHSTDTQYF
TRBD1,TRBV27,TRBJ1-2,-,TGTGCCAGCAGTCCGAGGACAGGGGGAACTGGCTACACCTTC,CASSPRTGGTGYTF
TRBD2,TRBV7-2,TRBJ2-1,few,TGTGCCAGCAGCTTAGAGTGGACTAGCGGGGCTCTTGGGCAGTTCTTC,CASSLEWTSGALGQFF
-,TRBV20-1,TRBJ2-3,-,TGCAGTGCTAGGGGGAATCCGGGAAGCACAGATACGCAGTATTTT,CSARGNPGSTDTQYF
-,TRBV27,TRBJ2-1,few,TGTGCCAGCAGTGCACAGGAAACCTCCAAATCCTACAATGAGCAGTTCTTC,CASSAQETSKSYNEQFF
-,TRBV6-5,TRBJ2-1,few,TGTGCCAGCAGTTCGGGACCGGAGAGGGGAAATGAGCAGTTCTTC,CASSSGPERGNEQFF
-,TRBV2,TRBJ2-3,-,TGTGCCGAGGGGTCGGCAGATACGCAGTATTTT,CAEGSADTQYF
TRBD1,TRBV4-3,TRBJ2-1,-,TGCGCCAGCAGCCAAGGGGAAACACGGACAGGGTGGGGTGAGCAGTTCTTC,CASSQGETRTGWGEQFF
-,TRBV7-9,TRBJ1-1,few,TGTGCCAGCAGCTTCTTAACGGGCCACACTGAAGCTTTCTTT,CASSFLTGHTEAFF
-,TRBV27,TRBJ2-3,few,TGTGCCAGCTTTCCAGGGAACGCAGATACGCAGTATTTT,CASFPGNADTQYF
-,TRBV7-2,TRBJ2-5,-,TGTGCCAGCAGCCGACGGATCCTGTACCAAGAGACCCAGTACTTC,CASSRRILYQETQYF
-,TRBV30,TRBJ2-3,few,TGTGCCTGGAGTGGCGCAGGGGGGTTCGCAGATACGCAGTATTTT,CAWSGAGGFADTQYF
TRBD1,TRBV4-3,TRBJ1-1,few,TGCGCCAGCAGCCAAGGGGACAGGAACACTGAAGCTTTCTTT,CASSQGDRNTEAFF
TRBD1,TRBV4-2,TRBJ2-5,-,TGTGCCAGCAGCCCGGGACAGGGGGCCGAGACCCAGTACTTC,CASSPGQGAETQYF
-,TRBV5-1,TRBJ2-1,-,TGCGCCAGCAGCCCCGGGGCTAGGTACAATGAGCAGTTCTTC,CASSPGARYNEQFF
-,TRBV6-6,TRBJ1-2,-,TGTGCCAGCAGTTACGAGGGGGGCTATGGCTACACCTTC,CASSYEGGYGYTF
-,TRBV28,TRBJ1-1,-,TGTGCCAGCAGCCTCACAGAATCGGACACTGAAGCTTTCTTT,CASSLTESDTEAFF
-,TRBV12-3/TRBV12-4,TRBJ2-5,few,TGTGCCAGCAGCTCGAGATCCCAAGAGACCCAGTACTTC,CASSSRSQETQYF
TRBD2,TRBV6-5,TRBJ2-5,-,TGTGCCAGCAGTTACTCCCCGGGGCTAGCGGGGTTGGAGACCCAGTACTTC,CASSYSPGLAGLETQYF
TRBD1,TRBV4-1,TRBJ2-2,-,TGCGCCAGCAGCCTGACCGCCCCAGGGGGCGGCACCGGGGAGCTGTTTTTT,CASSLTAPGGGTGELFF
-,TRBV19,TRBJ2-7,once,TGTGCCAGTAGTAGGTCGGGGGAAGGATACGAGCAGTACTTC,CASSRSGEGYEQYF
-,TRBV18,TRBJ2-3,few,TGTGCCAGCTCACCACCTTCAGCGTCAGATACGCAGTATTTT,CASSPPSASDTQYF
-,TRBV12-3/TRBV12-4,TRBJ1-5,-,TGTGCCAGCACCGAAAGTTCGATAAATCAGCCCCAGCATTTT,CASTESSINQPQHF
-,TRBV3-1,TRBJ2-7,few,TGTGCCAGAACTAAATACTACCTACTCTCCTACGAGCAGTACTTC,CARTKYYLLSYEQYF
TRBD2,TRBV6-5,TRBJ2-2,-,TGTGCTAGCAGTTATAGCGGGGGGCTGATCGGGGAGCTGTTTTTT,CASSYSGGLIGELFF
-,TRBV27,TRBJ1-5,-,TGTGCCAGCAGTCGCCCGGAAGGGCCCCAGCATTTT,CASSRPEGPQHF